The 24 T cell receptor beta chains listed next were all sequenced from one sample in a study of blood T cell repertoires in COVID-19. Clones were read by immunoSEQ multiplex PCR, and TCRdb kept only the in-frame ones, dropping some. The profile shows tens of thousands of clones, around nine tenths of them singletons. The sample consisted of peripheral blood. The receptors come from a man aged 55 to 70 with active COVID-19.

The chain links TRBV3-1 (or the pseudogene TRBV3-2) to TRBJ1-1, with no clear D. Trimming left V 3 bases short and J 4 bases short, with 9 bases between. The CDR3 totals 13 residues. CDR1 is LGHDT, CDR2 YNNKEL, per germline (reference sequence). The CDR3 sequence is CASSHDEGTEAFF. CDR3 nucleotides: TGTGCCAGCAGCCATGATGAGGGCACTGAAGCTTTCTTT.

V usage is TRBV9 and J usage is TRBJ2-2; D is perhaps TRBD2 (6 bases). Germline CDR1 SGDLS, CDR2 YYNGEE. Trimming shortened V by 5 bases and J by 3 bases, and 8 bases separated the two germline ends. The CDR3 is made up of 13 amino acids. CDR3 DNA: TGTGCCAGCAGTTGGGGGGACACCGGGGAGCTGTTTTTT. The encoded protein is CASSWGDTGELFF.

The V gene is TRBV6-5, the J gene TRBJ2-2; D is unresolved. The V gene lost 5 bases and the J gene lost 0 bases, with 10 bases spanning the gap. CDR1 and CDR2 (germline): MNHEY, SVGAGI. This CDR3 has 15 amino acids. DNA for the CDR3: TGTGCCAGCAGTAGATACACAGCGAACACCGGGGAGCTGTTTTTT. Translation: CASSRYTANTGELFF.

CDR3 in amino acids: CASRPGTGTHGDEQFF. CDR3 nucleotide sequence: TGTGCCAGCAGGCCCGGTACCGGGACACATGGGGATGAGCAGTTCTTC. The V gene is TRBV27, the J gene TRBJ2-1; D perhaps matches TRBD1 (6 bases). V lost 6 bases to trimming and J lost 8 bases, with 23 bases between them. The CDR3 has 16 residues. CDR1 and CDR2 (germline): MNHEY, SMNVEV (reference sequence).

The chain couples TRBV5-1 to TRBJ1-5; D perhaps matches TRBD1 (5 bases). Germline CDR1 and CDR2: SGHRS and YFSETQ. The CDR3 extends over 15 amino acids. Trimming took off 0 bases at V and 0 bases at J, with 7 bases between the two ends. The CDR3 region has the DNA TGCGCCAGCAGCTTGGAAGGGGCTAGCAATCAGCCCCAGCATTTT. Protein product: CASSLEGASNQPQHF.

The chain combines TRBV30 with TRBJ2-1; 11 positions agree with TRBD1. Trimming cost V 2 bases and J 4 bases; bases outside gene matches: 1. Germline lookup yields CDR1 GTSNPN and CDR2 SVGIG (reference sequence). This CDR3 comprises 14 residues. CDR3: CAWSRDRGYNEQFF. As DNA, the CDR3 is TGTGCCTGGAGTAGGGACAGGGGGTACAATGAGCAGTTCTTC.

This chain links TRBV19 with TRBJ2-2; 7 nucleotides line up with TRBD2. The CDR3 totals 16 residues. V gave up 4 bases and J gave up 2 bases; unmatched junction bases: 7. The germline V gene encodes CDR1 LNHDA and CDR2 SQIVND (reference sequence). CDR3 loop: CASSRDSGSNTGELFF. In DNA form, the CDR3 reads TGTGCCAGTAGTAGAGATAGCGGGTCAAACACCGGGGAGCTGTTTTTT.

The chain carries TRBV27 and TRBJ2-3; TRBD1 aligns across 7 bases. Germline CDR1 MNHEY, CDR2 SMNVEV (reference sequence). The CDR3 runs to 17 residues. Losses at the gene ends were 3 bases for V and 5 bases for J; bases not matched to a gene: 14. CDR3 loop: CASSLHGQAPYEDTQYF. The CDR3 DNA reads TGTGCCAGCAGTTTGCATGGACAGGCCCCATACGAAGATACGCAGTATTTT.

The rearrangement links TRBV7-2 to TRBJ2-4; D is perhaps TRBD1 (5 bases). Between the trimmed V and J ends, which lost 5 bases and 0 bases, there was a span of 17 bases. The CDR3 runs 17 residues. The germline V gene encodes CDR1 SGHTA and CDR2 FQGNSA. The CDR3: CASSQDLRVIAKNIQYF. The CDR3 nucleotides are TGTGCCAGCAGCCAAGACCTCAGGGTCATAGCCAAAAACATTCAGTACTTC.

This clone was observed once. This chain joins TRBV21-1 and TRBJ2-1; TRBD2 was called by the table and not checked on the DNA. TRBV21-1 is a documented pseudogene. This CDR3 has 17 residues. The CDR3 coding sequence is TGTGCCAGCAGCCCTCACTCCGGGACTAGCGGGAGTAATGAGCAGTTCTTC. It specifies CASSPHSGTSGSNEQFF.

The CDR3 DNA reads as TGCGCCAGCAGCCAAGGGATGACTCAGGGGCGCAGGGAGACCCAGTACTTC. As protein: CASSQGMTQGRRETQYF. The chain couples TRBV4-1 to TRBJ2-5, with a tentative D call TRBD1 (6 bases). This CDR3 region has 17 residues. From germline, CDR1 is MGHRA and CDR2 YSYEKL. Trimming shortened V by 1 base and J by 5 bases, and 20 bases separated the two germline ends.

This clone came up a few times. The chain carries TRBV6-2 or TRBV6-3 and TRBJ2-7, with 7 bases that match TRBD2. The ends lost 6 bases at V and 1 base at J; junction bases unmatched: 9. The germline gives CDR1 MNHEY, CDR2 SVGEGT. There are 15 residues in the CDR3. The CDR3, as DNA: TGTGCCAGCAGACCTCTGGGAGCGGGGTCCTACGAGCAGTACTTC. Its translation is CASRPLGAGSYEQYF.

The chain couples TRBV15 to TRBJ1-1; D gene uncertain. From germline, CDR1 is LNHNV and CDR2 YYDKDF (reference sequence). The CDR3 is 15 residues long. Trimming removed 0 bases from V and 4 bases from J, with 12 bases in between. CDR3 DNA sequence: TGTGCCACCAGCAGAGAATATGCAGGTGGCACTGAAGCTTTCTTT. This sequence encodes CATSREYAGGTEAFF.

The rearrangement uses TRBV19 and TRBJ2-7; 11 bases are shared with TRBD2. The ends lost 6 bases at V and 3 bases at J; junction bases unmatched: 10. The CDR3 covers 16 residues. Looked up from germline, CDR1 is LNHDA and CDR2 is SQIVND (reference sequence). Here the CDR3 reads CASRERGLADIYEQYF. The CDR3 DNA is TGTGCCAGTAGGGAAAGGGGACTAGCGGATATCTACGAGCAGTACTTC.

The chain is built from TRBV3-1 (or the pseudogene TRBV3-2) and TRBJ2-3, with TRBD2 matching 10 bases. This CDR3 region has 15 residues. With 4 bases clipped from V and 3 bases from J, the junction kept 4 bases outside the gene matches. The germline V gene has CDR1 LGHDT and CDR2 YNNKEL (reference sequence). The DNA of the CDR3 is TGTGCCAGCAGCCTAGCGGGAGGATTGACAGATACGCAGTATTTT. Translated, it gives CASSLAGGLTDTQYF.

The rearrangement links TRBV3-1 (or the pseudogene TRBV3-2) to TRBJ1-1; no clear D. The CDR3 has 13 amino acids. V lost 4 bases and J 12 bases, leaving 18 bases between the germline ends. Germline CDR1 LGHDT, CDR2 YNNKEL (reference sequence). The CDR3 loop reads CASSLYAQDWTFF. CDR3 nucleotides: TGTGCCAGCAGCCTTTATGCGCAGGACTGGACTTTCTTT.

This clone was seen once. The gene calls are TRBV3-1 (or the pseudogene TRBV3-2) and TRBJ2-1, with a possible D match to TRBD1 (5 bases). Germline V CDR1 and CDR2: LGHDT, YNNKEL (reference sequence). V was shortened by 0 bases and J by 5 bases, with 11 bases between the two germline ends. CDR3 length equals 15 residues. For the CDR3, the DNA is TGTGCCAGCAGCCAAGACTGGACAAGGAACAATGAGCAGTTCTTC. Its translation is CASSQDWTRNNEQFF.

The chain couples TRBV6-6 to TRBJ2-1; 7 nucleotides match TRBD2. V trimming: 7 bases; J trimming: 7 bases; junction bases outside the gene matches: 10. This CDR3 comprises 14 residues. Germline CDR1 is MNHNY and CDR2 is SVGAGI (reference sequence). The CDR3 here is CASNFGGSFNEQFF. The CDR3 bases are TGTGCCAGCAATTTCGGCGGGAGTTTTAATGAGCAGTTCTTC.

The V gene is TRBV20-1, the J gene TRBJ2-7; tentative D call: TRBD2 (5 bases). The germline V gene has CDR1 DFQATT and CDR2 SNEGSKA (reference sequence). The germline V and J ends were trimmed by 3 bases and 0 bases, with 18 bases remaining between them. The CDR3 is made up of 16 amino acids. The CDR3 region has the DNA TGCAGTGCTAGTGGTTCCCGGGAAAGGACCTCCTACGAGCAGTACTTC. Its translation is CSASGSRERTSYEQYF.

The rearrangement uses TRBV11-2 and TRBJ1-1; possibly TRBD1 for D (6 bases). V was cut by 5 bases and J by 8 bases, with 15 bases left in between. The CDR3 has 13 residues. Germline CDR1 SGHAT, CDR2 FQNNGV. The CDR3 is CASSRDPTGEAFF. The CDR3 coding sequence is TGTGCCAGCAGCCGGGACCCCACAGGGGAAGCTTTCTTT.

This chain uses TRBV5-6 with TRBJ2-3; a weak D match, TRBD2 (6 bases). CDR3 length equals 16 residues. Deletions cut 1 base from V and 2 bases from J, with 14 bases between. Germline loops: CDR1 SGHDT, CDR2 YYEEEE. Here the CDR3 reads CASSLRGLLITDTQYF. DNA of the CDR3: TGTGCCAGCAGCTTGAGGGGACTTCTCATCACAGATACGCAGTATTTT.

The chain uses TRBV5-5 and TRBJ2-7; 9 bases are a match to TRBD2. The V gene's germline CDR1 is SGHKS and CDR2 YYEKEE (reference sequence). Unmatched junction bases numbered 11, after V lost 4 bases and J lost 3 bases. The CDR3 runs 16 residues. For the CDR3, the DNA is TGTGCCAGCAGCCATCGAGCGGGAGGTGTGGGCTACGAGCAGTACTTC. It translates to CASSHRAGGVGYEQYF.

CDR3 nucleotide sequence: TGCGCCAGCACCTTCGGACTAGCGGCCCCCGGGGAGACCCAGTACTTC. Translating it yields CASTFGLAAPGETQYF. The chain has TRBV10-1 and TRBJ2-5; TRBD2 aligns across 10 bases. V dropped 7 bases and J dropped 5; count of bases not matched to a gene: 13. Looked up from germline, CDR1 is WNHNN and CDR2 is SYGVQD (reference sequence). CDR3 length: 16 amino acids.

This clone was observed a single time. The chain recombines TRBV10-1 with TRBJ2-1; D ambiguous. The germline CDR1 and CDR2 sequences are WNHNN and SYGVQD (reference sequence). The germline V and J ends were trimmed by 4 bases and 7 bases, with 14 bases remaining between them. The CDR3 spans 14 residues. The CDR3, as DNA: TGCGCCAGCAGTGCCCTAGAGTACGGGAATGAGCAGTTCTTC. This gives the protein CASSALEYGNEQFF.